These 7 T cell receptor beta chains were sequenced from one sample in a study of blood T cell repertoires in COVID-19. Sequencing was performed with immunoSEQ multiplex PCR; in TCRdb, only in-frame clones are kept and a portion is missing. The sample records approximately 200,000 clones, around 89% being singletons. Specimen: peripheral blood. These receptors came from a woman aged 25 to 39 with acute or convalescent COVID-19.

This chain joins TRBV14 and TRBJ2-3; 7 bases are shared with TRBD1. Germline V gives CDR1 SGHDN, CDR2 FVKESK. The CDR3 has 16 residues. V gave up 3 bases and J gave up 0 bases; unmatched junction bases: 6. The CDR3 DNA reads TGTGCCAGCAGCCACAGGGGGACCGCTAGCACAGATACGCAGTATTTT. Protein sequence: CASSHRGTASTDTQYF.

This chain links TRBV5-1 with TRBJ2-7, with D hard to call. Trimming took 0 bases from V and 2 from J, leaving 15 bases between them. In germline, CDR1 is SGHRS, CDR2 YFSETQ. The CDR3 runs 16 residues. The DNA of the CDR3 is TGCGCCAGCAGCTTGGCCGTTATGAGCGCTGCCTACGAGCAGTACTTC. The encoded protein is CASSLAVMSAAYEQYF.

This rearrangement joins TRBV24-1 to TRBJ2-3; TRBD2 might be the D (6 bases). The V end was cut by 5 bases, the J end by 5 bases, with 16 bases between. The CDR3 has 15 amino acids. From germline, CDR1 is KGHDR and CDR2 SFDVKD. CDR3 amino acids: CATSVTAGPGDTQYF. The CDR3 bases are TGTGCCACCAGTGTGACTGCGGGACCGGGAGATACGCAGTATTTT.

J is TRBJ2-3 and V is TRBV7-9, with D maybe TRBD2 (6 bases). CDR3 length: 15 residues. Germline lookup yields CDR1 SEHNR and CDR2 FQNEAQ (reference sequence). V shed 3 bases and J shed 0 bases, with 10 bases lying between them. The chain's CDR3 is CASSLRSGSTDTQYF. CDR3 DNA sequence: TGTGCCAGCAGCTTGCGTAGCGGTAGCACAGATACGCAGTATTTT.

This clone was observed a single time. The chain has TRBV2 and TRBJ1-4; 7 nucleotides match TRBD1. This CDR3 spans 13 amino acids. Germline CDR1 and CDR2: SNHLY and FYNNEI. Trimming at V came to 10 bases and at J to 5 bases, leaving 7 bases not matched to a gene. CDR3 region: CAISGTANEKLFF. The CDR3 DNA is TGTGCCATCTCTGGGACAGCGAATGAAAAACTGTTTTTT.

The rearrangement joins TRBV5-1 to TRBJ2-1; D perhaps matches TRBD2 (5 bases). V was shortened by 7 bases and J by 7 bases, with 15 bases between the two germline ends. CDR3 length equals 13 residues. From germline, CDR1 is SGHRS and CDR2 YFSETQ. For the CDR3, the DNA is TGCGCCAGCTTTGATAGCGTGGGGAATGAGCAGTTCTTC. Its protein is CASFDSVGNEQFF. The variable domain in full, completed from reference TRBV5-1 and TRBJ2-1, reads KAGVTQTPRYLIKTRGQQVTLSCSPISGHRSVSWYQQTPGQGLQFLFEYFSETQRNKGNFPGRFSGRQFSNSRSEMNVSTLELGDSALYLCASFDSVGNEQFFGPGTRLTVL.

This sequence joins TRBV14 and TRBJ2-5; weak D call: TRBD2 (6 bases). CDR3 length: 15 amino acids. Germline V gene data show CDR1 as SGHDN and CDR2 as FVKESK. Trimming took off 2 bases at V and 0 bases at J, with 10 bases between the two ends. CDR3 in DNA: TGTGCCAGCAGCCAAAACCGGGACTACCAAGAGACCCAGTACTTC. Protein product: CASSQNRDYQETQYF.